Each of the 3 T cell receptor beta chains below was sequenced from the same sample in a study of molecular identifiers for immune sequencing clone quantification. TCRdb reanalysed the PCR reads using MiXCR and keeps one entry per CDR3 protein. This sample has under 650,000 distinct CDR3 sequences, with 20% found just once. The specimen was naive CD8+ T cells from blood, with Jurkat cell RNA spiked in. Subset given: FACS-sorted CD8+CD4-CCR7+CD45RA+ naive T cells. The receptors here all came from a human donor in good health. Some libraries in this study had Jurkat cell RNA spiked in.

The chain employs TRBV27 and TRBJ2-5; D gene ambiguous. The ends were cut back, 1 base at V and 4 bases at J, with 7 bases in the middle. Germline CDR1 and CDR2: MNHEY and SMNVEV (reference sequence). This CDR3 region has 13 residues. The CDR3 sequence is CASSLYWGETQYF. DNA of the CDR3: TGTGCCAGCAGTTTATATTGGGGAGAGACCCAGTACTTC.

The chain recombines TRBV4-2 with TRBJ2-1; D call uncertain. CDR3 size: 13 residues. CDR1 is LGHNA, CDR2 YNFKEQ, per germline. Trimming took off 0 bases at V and 9 bases at J, with 9 bases between the two ends. CDR3 coding DNA: TGTGCCAGCAGCCAAGACCCACCAGCTGAGCAGTTCTTC. Its protein is CASSQDPPAEQFF.

This clonotype was detected many times. The chain is built from TRBV4-1 and TRBJ2-1; 10 bases agree with TRBD1. CDR1 MGHRA and CDR2 YSYEKL come from the germline V gene. Trimming cost V 1 base and J 6 bases; bases outside gene matches: 6. The CDR3 is made up of 16 amino acids. CDR3 sequence: CASSQVGTGASNEQFF. The CDR3 DNA reads TGCGCCAGCAGCCAAGTAGGGACAGGGGCGAGCAATGAGCAGTTCTTC.